This entry is about one T cell receptor beta chain. Here immunoSEQ multiplex PCR was the method, and the copy in TCRdb shows in-frame clones only, minus some. Of about 370,000 clones listed, 85% to 90% are singletons. This entry belongs to a study of blood T cell repertoires in COVID-19. As for the study in general: Acute and convalescent COVID-19 samples came from the United States, Italy and Spain.

CDR1 and CDR2 from the germline V gene are MNHNY and SVGAGI (reference sequence). V lost 6 bases to trimming and J lost 6 bases; unmatched junction nucleotides: 3. The CDR3 runs 14 residues. This chain links TRBV6-6 with TRBJ1-6; TRBD1 agrees at 9 bases. This clonotype originated in a young man who had recovered from COVID-19. The sequencing input was PBMCs or T cells enriched from blood (not recorded which). The CDR3 reads CASSRDRVNSPLHF. The CDR3 bases are TGTGCCAGCAGCCGGGACAGGGTTAATTCACCCCTCCACTTT.